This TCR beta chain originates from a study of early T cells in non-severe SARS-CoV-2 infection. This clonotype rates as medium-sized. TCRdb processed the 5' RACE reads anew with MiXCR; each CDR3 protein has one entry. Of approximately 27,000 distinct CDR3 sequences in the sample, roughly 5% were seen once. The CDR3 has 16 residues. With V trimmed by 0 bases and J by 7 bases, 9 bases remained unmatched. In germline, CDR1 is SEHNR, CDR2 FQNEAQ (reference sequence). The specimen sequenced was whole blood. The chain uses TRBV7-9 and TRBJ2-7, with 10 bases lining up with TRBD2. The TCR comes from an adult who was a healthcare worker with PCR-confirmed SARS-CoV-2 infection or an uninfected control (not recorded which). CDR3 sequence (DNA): TGTGCCAGCAGCTTAGCCCTAGCGGGAGCTCGTTCGGAGCAGTACTTC. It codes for CASSLALAGARSEQYF.